Sequencing of this TCR beta chain was carried out in a study of blood T cell repertoires in COVID-19. Libraries were prepared by immunoSEQ multiplex PCR; TCRdb keeps only in-frame clonotypes and omits some of them. Of over 120,000 clones in the sample, 81% are singletons; the top ten hold around 8.5%. The CDR3 has 19 residues. The chain uses TRBV21-1 and TRBJ2-7; TRBD2, the table's D call, was not compared with the DNA. TRBV21-1 has pseudogene status. Sequencing was carried out using peripheral blood. The receptor's source is a human donor in a cohort sampled during active COVID-19. The CDR3 is CASSEGGLAGAAMTYEQYF. CDR3 DNA: TGTGCCAGCAGTGAGGGGGGACTAGCGGGAGCAGCGATGACCTACGAGCAGTACTTC.